The sequence of this T cell receptor (beta chain) was determined in a study of blood T cell repertoires in COVID-19. As regards this clone: Relative to the germline gene, one junction end is altered; a read error may explain this.

CDR3 length: 15 amino acids. In germline, CDR1 is SGHTA, CDR2 FQGNSA. Repertoires were generated with immunoSEQ multiplex PCR, while TCRdb's copy carries only in-frame clones and drops some. The sample has 35,000 to 55,000 clones; around 82% are singletons. The chain employs TRBV7-2 and TRBJ2-2; D perhaps matches TRBD2 (5 bases). Input material: peripheral blood. The receptor comes from a woman in her seventies with acute or convalescent COVID-19. The chain's CDR3 is CASSFPRLNTEELFF. CDR3 nucleotides: TGTGCCAGCAGCTTCCCAAGACTAAACACCGAGGAGCTGTTTTTT.